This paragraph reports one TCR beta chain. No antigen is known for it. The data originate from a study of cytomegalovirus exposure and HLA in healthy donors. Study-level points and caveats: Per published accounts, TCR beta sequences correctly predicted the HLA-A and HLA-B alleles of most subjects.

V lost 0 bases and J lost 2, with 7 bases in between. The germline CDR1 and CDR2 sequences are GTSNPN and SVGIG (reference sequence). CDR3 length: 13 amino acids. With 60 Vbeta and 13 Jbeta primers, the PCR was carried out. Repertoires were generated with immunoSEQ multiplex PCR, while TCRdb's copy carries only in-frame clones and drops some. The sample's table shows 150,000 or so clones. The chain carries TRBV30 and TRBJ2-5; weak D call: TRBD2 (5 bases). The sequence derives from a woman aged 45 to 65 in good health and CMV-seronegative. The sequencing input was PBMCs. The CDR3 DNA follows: TGTGCCTGGAGTGTGACTACACAAGAGACCCAGTACTTC. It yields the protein CAWSVTTQETQYF.